The rows below give T cell receptor beta chains drawn from one sample of a study of T cells in Graves' hyperthyroidism and ophthalmopathy. TCRdb processed the multiplex PCR reads anew with MiXCR; each CDR3 protein has one entry. The table has about 59,000 distinct CDR3 sequences, 53% seen once. What was sequenced was blood. The receptors stem from a woman aged 60-75 years with Graves' ophthalmopathy. CDR3s include the opening cysteine and the closing phenylalanine or tryptophan. A D gene is named only where the DNA matches it firmly. Clone size is shown for a subset of rows, as once, few, many or a class of expanded clone.

abundance	d_gene	v_gene	len	j_gene	CDR3aa	CDR3nt
many	.	TRBV5-1	14	TRBJ2-7	CASSLVDTAYEQYF	TGCGCCAGCAGCTTAGTAGACACAGCCTACGAGCAGTACTTC
many	TRBD2	TRBV19	15	TRBJ2-7	CASSIVLAESYEQYF	TGTGCCAGTAGTATAGTACTAGCGGAATCCTACGAGCAGTACTTC
many	TRBD1	TRBV11-2	12	TRBJ1-2	CASTETGNGYTF	TGTGCCAGCACCGAGACAGGGAACGGCTACACCTTC
many	.	TRBV12-3/TRBV12-4	14	TRBJ2-3	CASSLAGDTDTQYF	TGTGCCAGCAGTTTAGCCGGGGATACAGATACGCAGTATTTT
.	.	TRBV2	13	TRBJ2-7	CASSERSTYEQYF	TGTGCCAGCAGTGAGCGGAGCACCTACGAGCAGTACTTC
many	.	TRBV3-1	14	TRBJ2-7	CASSHSGGGDEQYF	TGTGCCAGCAGCCATAGCGGAGGGGGCGACGAGCAGTACTTC
few	.	TRBV12-3/TRBV12-4	13	TRBJ1-2	CASSLVANYGYTF	TGTGCCAGCAGTTTAGTGGCAAACTATGGCTACACCTTC
.	.	TRBV20-1	9	TRBJ2-5	CSAKETQYF	TGCAGTGCCAAAGAGACCCAGTACTTC
.	TRBD2	TRBV10-3	15	TRBJ2-1	CAISESLAGYNEQFF	TGTGCCATCAGTGAGTCGTTAGCGGGGTACAATGAGCAGTTCTTC
many	.	TRBV5-4	16	TRBJ1-3	CASSLQGWGSGNTIYF	TGTGCCAGCAGCTTACAGGGATGGGGCTCTGGAAACACCATATATTTT
.	.	TRBV6-1	13	TRBJ1-5	CASSERASRNQHF	TGTGCCAGCAGTGAAAGGGCCAGTCGCAATCAGCATTTT
.	.	TRBV10-2	14	TRBJ1-6	CVSSGGQHNSPLHF	TGCGTCAGCAGTGGGGGGCAGCATAATTCACCCCTCCACTTT
.	.	TRBV20-1	15	TRBJ2-3	CSANPPAGLYNEQYF	TGCAGTGCTAACCCTCCAGCGGGTCTATACAATGAGCAGTATTTT
.	TRBD1	TRBV5-1	14	TRBJ2-1	CASSLNWDRAEQFF	TGCGCCAGCAGCTTGAATTGGGACAGGGCCGAGCAGTTCTTC
.	.	TRBV6-6	13	TRBJ1-1	CASTAGHNTEAFF	TGTGCCAGCACTGCGGGACATAACACTGAAGCTTTCTTT
many	TRBD1	TRBV14	17	TRBJ2-3	CASSQKTGDRGVFAQYF	TGTGCCAGCAGCCAGAAAACGGGGGACAGGGGCGTTTTTGCGCAGTATTTT
.	.	TRBV14	17	TRBJ2-2	CASSQAGDSFYTGELFF	TGTGCCAGCAGCCAAGCAGGGGACTCATTCTACACCGGGGAGCTGTTTTTT
.	TRBD2	TRBV6-4	16	TRBJ2-7	CASSHTGTSGSHEQYF	TGTGCCAGCAGTCACACCGGGACTAGCGGGAGCCACGAGCAGTACTTC
many	.	TRBV11-2	15	TRBJ1-1	CASSSWTVGNTEAFF	TGTGCCAGCAGCTCCTGGACAGTCGGAAACACTGAAGCTTTCTTT
.	TRBD1	TRBV9	14	TRBJ2-7	CASSVGQGLYEQYF	TGTGCCAGCAGCGTAGGACAGGGTCTCTACGAGCAGTACTTC